This TCR beta chain was identified in a study of T cell responses to AZD1222 COVID-19 vaccine. Study at large: Analysis merged second doses at about 4 or about 12 weeks.

About this clone: Its antigen remains unidentified.

Whole-study results and caveats: Most donors were white British, females outnumbered males, and clonal diversity was possibly underestimated. Recipients of AZD1222 seropositive at baseline numbered only five or six. When two AZD1222 doses had been given, Spike-specific TCR breadth and depth rose.

Sequencing was performed with immunoSEQ multiplex PCR; in TCRdb, only in-frame clones are kept and a portion is missing. Of more than 110,000 clones in the sample, around nine tenths were seen once. This clonotype was obtained from an adult in good health. The source material was peripheral blood, sampled on day 0 of AZD1222 vaccination.

Here the CDR3 reads CASFGNGNTIYF. As DNA, the CDR3 is TGTGCCAGCTTCGGAAACGGAAACACCATATATTTT. V gene TRBV9 combines with J gene TRBJ1-3; D is ambiguous. CDR1 is SGDLS and CDR2 is YYNGEE in the germline V gene. The CDR3 covers 12 residues. Trimming took off 7 bases at V and 4 bases at J, with 9 bases between the two ends.